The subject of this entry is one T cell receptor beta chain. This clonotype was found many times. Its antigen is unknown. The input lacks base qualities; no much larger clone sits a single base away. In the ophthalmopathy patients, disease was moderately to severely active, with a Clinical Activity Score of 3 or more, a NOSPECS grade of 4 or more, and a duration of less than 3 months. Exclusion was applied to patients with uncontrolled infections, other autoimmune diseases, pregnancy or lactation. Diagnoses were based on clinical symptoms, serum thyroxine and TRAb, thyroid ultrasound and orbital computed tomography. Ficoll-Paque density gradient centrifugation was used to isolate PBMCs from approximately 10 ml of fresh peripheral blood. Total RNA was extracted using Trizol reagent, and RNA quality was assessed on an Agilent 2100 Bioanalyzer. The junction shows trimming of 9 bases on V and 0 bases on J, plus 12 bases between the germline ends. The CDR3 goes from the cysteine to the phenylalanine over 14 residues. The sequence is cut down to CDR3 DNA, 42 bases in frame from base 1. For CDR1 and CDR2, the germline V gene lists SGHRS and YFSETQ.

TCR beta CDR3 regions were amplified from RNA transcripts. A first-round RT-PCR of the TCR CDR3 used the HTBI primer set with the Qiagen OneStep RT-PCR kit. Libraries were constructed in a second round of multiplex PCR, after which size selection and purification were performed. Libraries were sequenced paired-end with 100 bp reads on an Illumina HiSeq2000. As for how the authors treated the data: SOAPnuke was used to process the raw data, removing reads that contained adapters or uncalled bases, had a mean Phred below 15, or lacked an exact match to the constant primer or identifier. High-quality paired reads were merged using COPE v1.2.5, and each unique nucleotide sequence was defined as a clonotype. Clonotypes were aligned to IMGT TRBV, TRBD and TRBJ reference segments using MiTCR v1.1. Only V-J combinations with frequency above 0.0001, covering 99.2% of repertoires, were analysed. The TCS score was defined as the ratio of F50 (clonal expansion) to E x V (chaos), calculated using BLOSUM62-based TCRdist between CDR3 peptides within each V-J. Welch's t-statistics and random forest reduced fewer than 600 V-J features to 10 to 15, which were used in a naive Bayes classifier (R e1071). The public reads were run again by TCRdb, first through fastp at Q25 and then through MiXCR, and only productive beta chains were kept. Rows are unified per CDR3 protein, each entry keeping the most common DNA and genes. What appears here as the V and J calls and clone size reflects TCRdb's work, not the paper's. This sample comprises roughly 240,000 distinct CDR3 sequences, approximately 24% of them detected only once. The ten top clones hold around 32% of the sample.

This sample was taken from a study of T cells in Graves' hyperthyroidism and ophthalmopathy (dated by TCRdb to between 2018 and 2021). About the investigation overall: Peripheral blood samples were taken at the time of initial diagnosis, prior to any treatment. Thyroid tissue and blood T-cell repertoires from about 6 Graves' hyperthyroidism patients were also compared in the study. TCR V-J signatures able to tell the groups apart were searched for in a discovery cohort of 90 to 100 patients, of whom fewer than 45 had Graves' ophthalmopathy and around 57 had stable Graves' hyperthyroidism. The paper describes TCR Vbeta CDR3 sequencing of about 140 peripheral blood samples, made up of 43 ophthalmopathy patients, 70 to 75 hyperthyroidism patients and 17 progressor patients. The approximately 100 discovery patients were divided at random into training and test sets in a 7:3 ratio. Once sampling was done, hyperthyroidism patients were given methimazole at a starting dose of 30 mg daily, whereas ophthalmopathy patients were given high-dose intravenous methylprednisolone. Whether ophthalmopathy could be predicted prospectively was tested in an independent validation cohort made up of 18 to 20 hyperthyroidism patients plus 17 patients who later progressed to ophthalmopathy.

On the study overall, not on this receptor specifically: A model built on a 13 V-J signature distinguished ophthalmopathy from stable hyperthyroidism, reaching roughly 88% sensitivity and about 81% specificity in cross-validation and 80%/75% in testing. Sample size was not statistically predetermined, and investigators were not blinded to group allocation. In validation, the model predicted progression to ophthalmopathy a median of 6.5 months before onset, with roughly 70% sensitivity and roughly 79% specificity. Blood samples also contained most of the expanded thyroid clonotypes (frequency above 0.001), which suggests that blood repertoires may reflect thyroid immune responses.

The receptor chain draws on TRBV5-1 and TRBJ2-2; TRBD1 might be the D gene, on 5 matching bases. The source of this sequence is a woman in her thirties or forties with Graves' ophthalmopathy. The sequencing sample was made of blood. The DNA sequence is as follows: TGCGCCACAAAGACAGATACGAACACCGGGGAGCTGTTTTTT. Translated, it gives CATKTDTNTGELFF.